This T cell receptor beta chain was observed in a study of CD8+ T cells in alopecia areata. Regarding the study as a whole: With one nonresponder, baseline CD8+ expansion's link to response remains uncertain.

Documented treatment: oral pan-JAK inhibitor, 5-10 mg twice daily. Lesional scalp punch biopsies and peripheral blood were collected from alopecia areata patients. RNA, once extracted, was reverse transcribed into cDNA for use as the sequencing template. Repertoires were generated with immunoSEQ multiplex PCR, while TCRdb's copy carries only in-frame clones and drops some. This sample has about 270,000 clones; 60% occur once, and the top ten carry roughly 0.88%. Only a few counts were recorded for this clone. Its antigen is undetermined. The ends lost 4 bases at V and 6 bases at J; junction bases unmatched: 3. This CDR3 is built from 13 residues. Germline V gives CDR1 SGHDT, CDR2 YYEEEE.

The sequencing used CD4+ T cells sorted from blood, collected at approximately week 52, from a patient treated with tofacitinib. The clonotype comes from a human donor with alopecia areata. The V and J genes are TRBV5-6 and TRBJ1-2; 10 bases map to TRBD1. CDR3 residues: CASSETGGDGYTF. DNA for the CDR3: TGTGCCAGCAGCGAGACAGGGGGCGATGGCTACACCTTC. Using reference TRBV5-6 and TRBJ1-2 for the parts outside the CDR3, the full variable domain is DAGVTQSPTHLIKTRGQQVTLRCSPKSGHDTVSWYQQALGQGPQFIFQYYEEEERQRGNFPDRFSGHQFPNYSSELNVNALLLGDSALYLCASSETGGDGYTFGSGTRLTVV.